Following are 2 T cell receptor beta chains from one sample sequenced in a study of patients and donors after allogeneic stem cell transplantation. From the RT-PCR reads, TCRdb called clonotypes with MiXCR, one entry per CDR3 protein. Here the sample spans about a million distinct CDR3 sequences, more than 15% being singletons. The sequencing input was blood, either unsorted or a sorted T cell fraction (not recorded which). These receptors all stem from a human donor who was either an allogeneic HSCT recipient or a stem cell or donor lymphocyte infusion donor (not recorded which). It is not recorded whose cells these are; they may come from a transplant donor.

This sequence joins TRBV2 and TRBJ2-2; D gene ambiguous. Germline V gene sequence: CDR1 SNHLY, CDR2 FYNNEI. This CDR3 is built from 14 residues. Trimming removed 4 bases from V and 6 bases from J, with 12 bases in between. CDR3 region: CASSGLRSAGELFF. CDR3 bases: TGTGCCAGCAGTGGGCTCAGGAGCGCCGGGGAGCTGTTTTTT.

This clonotype came up many times. This sequence joins TRBV5-1 and TRBJ1-5, with D tentatively TRBD1 (5 bases). This CDR3 region has 14 residues. CDR1 and CDR2 from the germline V gene are SGHRS and YFSETQ. Deletions cut 0 bases from V and 3 bases from J, with 7 bases between. The CDR3 DNA reads as TGCGCCAGCAGCTTGGGGGACCTCAATCAGCCCCAGCATTTT. Its protein is CASSLGDLNQPQHF. Together with reference TRBV5-1 and TRBJ1-5, the CDR3 gives the full variable domain: KAGVTQTPRYLIKTRGQQVTLSCSPISGHRSVSWYQQTPGQGLQFLFEYFSETQRNKGNFPGRFSGRQFSNSRSEMNVSTLELGDSALYLCASSLGDLNQPQHFGDGTRLSIL.